The source of this TCR beta chain is a study of shared clonotypes between healthy human individuals. Whole-study results and caveats: Some naive CD4 clonotypes, about 5.5%, turned up in common across a handful of donors. Relative to their counterparts shared across all four donors, non-shared clonotypes exhibited diminished generation probabilities.

Germline values: CDR1 LNHDA, CDR2 SQIVND (reference sequence). Trimming at V came to 0 bases and at J to 0 bases, leaving 8 bases not matched to a gene. The CDR3 spans 18 residues. Comment on this clone: Its antigen is not identified.

Some clones are missing from TCRdb's copy, which holds only in-frame ones; the method was immunoSEQ multiplex PCR. The data contain some 1,100,000 clones, about 84% of them singletons. This chain uses TRBV19 with TRBJ1-5; 7 nucleotides line up with TRBD1. The receptor was derived from a man between 18 and 29 years old in good health. Some clones in this sample may be carry-over from other donors' samples. Sequencing used memory CD4+ T cells from PBMCs. The sample's subset: CD45RA-negative fraction. The CDR3 reads CASSIDLGRGYSNQPQHF. DNA for the CDR3: TGTGCCAGTAGTATAGATCTCGGCAGGGGGTATAGCAATCAGCCCCAGCATTTT. The full variable domain, completed using reference TRBV19 and TRBJ1-5, is DGGITQSPKYLFRKEGQNVTLSCEQNLNHDAMYWYRQDPGQGLRLIYYSQIVNDFQKGDIAEGYSVSREKKESFPLTVTSAQKNPTAFYLCASSIDLGRGYSNQPQHFGDGTRLSIL.